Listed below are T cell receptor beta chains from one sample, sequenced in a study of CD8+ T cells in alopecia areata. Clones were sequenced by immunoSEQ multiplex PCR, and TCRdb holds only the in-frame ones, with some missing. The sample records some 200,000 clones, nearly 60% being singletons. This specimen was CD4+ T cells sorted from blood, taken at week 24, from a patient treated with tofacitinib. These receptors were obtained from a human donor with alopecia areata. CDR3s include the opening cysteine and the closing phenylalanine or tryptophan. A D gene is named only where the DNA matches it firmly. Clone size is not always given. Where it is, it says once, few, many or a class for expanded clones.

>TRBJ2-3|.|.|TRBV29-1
TGCAGCGTCGAGGACAGCGAATTCACAGATACGCAGTATTTT
CSVEDSEFTDTQYF
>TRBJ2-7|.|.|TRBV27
TGTGCCAGCAGTCAAAGGCCCGCTATGGGATACGGGTTTAACGAGCAGTACTTC
CASSQRPAMGYGFNEQYF
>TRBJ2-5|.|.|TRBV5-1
TGCGCCAGCAGCTTGGCCTCCACATCGGAGGAGACCCAGTACTTC
CASSLASTSEETQYF
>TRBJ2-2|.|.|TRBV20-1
TGCAGTGCTGGCACCGGGGAGCTGTTTTTT
CSAGTGELFF
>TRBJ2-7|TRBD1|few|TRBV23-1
TGCGCCAGTTCGGGGAGAAGTGGGACAGGACCCTACGAGCAGTACTTC
CASSGRSGTGPYEQYF
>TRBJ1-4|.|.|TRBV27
TGTGCCAGCAGTTTTCGCGCCAGAAGCCATGAAAAACTGTTTTTT
CASSFRARSHEKLFF
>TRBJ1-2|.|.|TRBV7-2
TGTGCCAGCAGCTTACGTGGCTATGGCTACACCTTC
CASSLRGYGYTF
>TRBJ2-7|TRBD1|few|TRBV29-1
TGCAGCGTTACCGGACAGGGCGTCTACGAGCAGTACTTC
CSVTGQGVYEQYF
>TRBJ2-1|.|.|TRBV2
TGTGCCAGCACTCCAGCGCGCGATGAGCAGTTCTTC
CASTPARDEQFF
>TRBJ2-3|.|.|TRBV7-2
TGTGCCAGCAGCACCGACCGGGCATTCCTGGCAGATACGCAGTATTTT
CASSTDRAFLADTQYF
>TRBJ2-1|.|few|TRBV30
TGTGCCTGGAGTGTAACGGGTGAGCAGTTCTTC
CAWSVTGEQFF
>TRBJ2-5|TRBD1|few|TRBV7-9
TGTGCCAGCAGCTTTACAGGGGCAACCCAGTACTTC
CASSFTGATQYF
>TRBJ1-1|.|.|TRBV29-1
TGCAGCGTTGACGGGAGAGAGCCCAGGGCTTTCTTT
CSVDGREPRAFF
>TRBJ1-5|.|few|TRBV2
TGTGCCAGCAGCCCCATATGGGGCGGCAATCAGCCCCAGCATTTT
CASSPIWGGNQPQHF
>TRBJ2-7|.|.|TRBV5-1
TGCGCCAGCAGCCCACAGGGAGCGAACGAGCAGTACTTC
CASSPQGANEQYF
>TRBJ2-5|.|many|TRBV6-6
TGTGCCAGCAGTTACTCGCAAGAGACCCAGTACTTC
CASSYSQETQYF
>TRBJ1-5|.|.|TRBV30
TGTGCCTGGAGTGTCGGACAGACTAATCAGCCCCAGCATTTT
CAWSVGQTNQPQHF
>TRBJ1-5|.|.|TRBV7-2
TGTGCCAGCACAACAGGGCCCAATCAGCCCCAGCATTTT
CASTTGPNQPQHF
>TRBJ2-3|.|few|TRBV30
TGTGCCTGGAGTGGGGTCACGGGTACGCAGTATTTT
CAWSGVTGTQYF
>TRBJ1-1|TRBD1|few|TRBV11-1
TGTGCCAGCACCGATAGGACAGGGGGCGCGAGAAACACTGAAGCTTTCTTT
CASTDRTGGARNTEAFF
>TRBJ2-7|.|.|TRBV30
TGTGCCTGGGGAAATACCTACGAGCAGTACTTC
CAWGNTYEQYF
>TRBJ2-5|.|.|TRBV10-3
TGTGCCATCAGTATACAGATGCAAGAGACCCAGTACTTC
CAISIQMQETQYF
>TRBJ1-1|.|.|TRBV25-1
TGTGCCAGCAGTCCGGGGTTAAACACTGAAGCTTTCTTT
CASSPGLNTEAFF
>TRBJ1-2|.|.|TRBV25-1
TGTGCCAGCAGTGAATATGAGGGTAGTGGCTACACCTTC
CASSEYEGSGYTF
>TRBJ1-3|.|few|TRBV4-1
TGCGCCAGCAGCCAAGAATCCAGGGCTGGAAACACCATATATTTT
CASSQESRAGNTIYF
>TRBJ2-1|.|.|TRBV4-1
TGCGCCAGCAGCCGTAAGGAGGGGCTTTCCTACAATGAGCAGTTCTTC
CASSRKEGLSYNEQFF
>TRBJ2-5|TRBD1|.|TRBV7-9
TGTGCCAGCAGCAAGGGACAGTCCCAGGAGACCCAGTACTTC
CASSKGQSQETQYF
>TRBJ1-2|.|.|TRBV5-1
TGCGCCAGCAGCTTGGGATCAGAGGTCGCCTATGGCTACACCTTC
CASSLGSEVAYGYTF
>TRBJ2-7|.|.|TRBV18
TGTGCCAGCTCACCCGGGGACGCCTCCTCCTACGAGCAGTACTTC
CASSPGDASSYEQYF
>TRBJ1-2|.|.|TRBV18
TGTGCCAGCTCACCACGGGCGCAGGGGTTGTCGAGCTACACCTTC
CASSPRAQGLSSYTF
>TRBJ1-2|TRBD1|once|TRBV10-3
TGTGCCATCAGCGGACAGGGCTATGGCTACACCTTC
CAISGQGYGYTF
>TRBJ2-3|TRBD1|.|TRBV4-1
TGCGCCAGCAGCCAAGATCCGGGGACAGGGGAATACGATACGCAGTATTTT
CASSQDPGTGEYDTQYF
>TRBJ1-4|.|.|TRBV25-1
TGTGCCAGCAGCCCCGGTGAAAAACTGTTTTTT
CASSPGEKLFF
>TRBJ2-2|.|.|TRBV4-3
TGCGCCAGCAGCCCCCATTCCGGGGAGCTGTTTTTT
CASSPHSGELFF
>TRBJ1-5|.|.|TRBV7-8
TGTGCCAGCGCATTCTACAGGGACCAGCCCCAGCATTTT
CASAFYRDQPQHF
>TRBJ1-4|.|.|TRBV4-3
TGCGCCAGCAGCCAAGACTCCTCCGTCCCGGAAAAACTGTTTTTT
CASSQDSSVPEKLFF
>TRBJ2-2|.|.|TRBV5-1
TGCGCCAGCAGCTTCTCCCCAGCCGGGGAGCTGTTTTTT
CASSFSPAGELFF
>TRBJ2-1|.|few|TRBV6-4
TGTGCCAGCAGTGGGATATTCGATGAGCAGTTCTTC
CASSGIFDEQFF
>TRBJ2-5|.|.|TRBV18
TGTGCCAGCTCACCACCGGCAACACTTCCTAGGGAAGAGACCCAGTACTTC
CASSPPATLPREETQYF
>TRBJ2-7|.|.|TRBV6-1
TGTGCCATCAGTGAAGCGGCGAAGACCTCCTACGAGCAGTACTTC
CAISEAAKTSYEQYF
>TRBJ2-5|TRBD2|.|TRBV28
TGTGCCAGCAGTAACGGACTAGCGGGAGATTCAGAGACCCAGTACTTC
CASSNGLAGDSETQYF
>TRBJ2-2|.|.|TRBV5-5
TGTGCCAGCAGCTTGCACAGTCTGAACACCGGGGAGCTGTTTTTT
CASSLHSLNTGELFF
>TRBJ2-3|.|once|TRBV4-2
TGTGCCAGCAGCCAAGCCGCCAGGCGGGGAATTGCAGATACGCAGTATTTT
CASSQAARRGIADTQYF
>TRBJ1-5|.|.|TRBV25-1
TGTGCCAGCAGTGACCCTCTGGGAGGCAATCAGCCCCAGCATTTT
CASSDPLGGNQPQHF
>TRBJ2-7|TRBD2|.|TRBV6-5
TGTGCCAGCAGGGCCAGCGGGGAGACCTACGAGCAGTACTTC
CASRASGETYEQYF
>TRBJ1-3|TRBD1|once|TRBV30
TGTGCCTGGAAGGAAGGGGGCGCTTCTGGAAACACCATATATTTT
CAWKEGGASGNTIYF
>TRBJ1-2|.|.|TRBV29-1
TGCAGCGTTGAAGCAGGGTACGATGGCTACACCTTC
CSVEAGYDGYTF
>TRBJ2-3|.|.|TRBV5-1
TGCGCCAGCAGCACCCGGGACATCGATAGCACAGATACGCAGTATTTT
CASSTRDIDSTDTQYF
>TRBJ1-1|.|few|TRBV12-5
TGTGCTAGTGCCGTACGTGGGGACACTGAAGCTTTCTTT
CASAVRGDTEAFF
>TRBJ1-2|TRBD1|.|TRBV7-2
TGTGCCAGCACCTTGGGGACAGGCTTTTATGGCTACACCTTC
CASTLGTGFYGYTF
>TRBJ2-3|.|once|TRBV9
TGTGCCAGCAGCGTAGTAGCTTACACAGATACGCAGTATTTT
CASSVVAYTDTQYF